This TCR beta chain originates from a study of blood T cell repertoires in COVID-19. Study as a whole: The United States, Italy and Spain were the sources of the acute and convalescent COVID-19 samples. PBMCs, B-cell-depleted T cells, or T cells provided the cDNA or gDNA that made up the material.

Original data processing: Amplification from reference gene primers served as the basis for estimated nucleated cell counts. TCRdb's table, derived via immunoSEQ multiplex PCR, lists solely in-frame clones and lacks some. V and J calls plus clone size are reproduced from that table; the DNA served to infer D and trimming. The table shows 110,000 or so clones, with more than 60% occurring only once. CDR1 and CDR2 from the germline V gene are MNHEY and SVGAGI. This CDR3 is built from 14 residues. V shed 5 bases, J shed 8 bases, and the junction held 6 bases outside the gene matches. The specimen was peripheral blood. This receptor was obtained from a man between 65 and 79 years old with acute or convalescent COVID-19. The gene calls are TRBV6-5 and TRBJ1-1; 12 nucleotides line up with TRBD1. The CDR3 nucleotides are TGTGCCAGCAGTCCCAGGGACAGGGGGCCCGAAGCTTTCTTT. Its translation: CASSPRDRGPEAFF.